The 32 T cell receptor beta chains given below trace back to one sample, sequenced in a study. Using its own MiXCR run on the RT-PCR reads, TCRdb lists one record per CDR3 protein. The sample has more than 600,000 distinct CDR3 sequences, approximately 14% seen once. What was sequenced was memory CD4+ T cells from blood. The source of these receptors is a female donor in good health, serving as a healthy control.

This chain links TRBV24-1 with TRBJ2-5, with TRBD1 identical over 11 bases. This CDR3 has 17 residues. Unmatched junction bases numbered 9, after V lost 3 bases and J lost 4 bases. CDR1 is KGHDR, CDR2 SFDVKD, per germline. In DNA form, the CDR3 reads TGTGCCACCAGTGATCTTGCTGGACAGGGGGCGAGAGAGACCCAGTACTTC. This sequence encodes CATSDLAGQGARETQYF.

V gene TRBV2 combines with J gene TRBJ2-3, with D hard to call. The V gene's germline CDR1 is SNHLY and CDR2 FYNNEI. The CDR3 has 11 residues. V lost 2 bases and J 10 bases, leaving 7 bases between the germline ends. The CDR3 loop reads CASSEYQSQYF. In DNA, the CDR3 is TGTGCCAGCAGTGAATACCAATCGCAGTATTTT. The full variable domain, its missing parts supplied by reference TRBV2 and TRBJ2-3, is EPEVTQTPSHQVTQMGQEVILRCVPISNHLYFYWYRQILGQKVEFLVSFYNNEISEKSEIFDDQFSVERPDGSNFTLKIRSTKLEDSAMYFCASSEYQSQYFGPGTRLTVL.

The J gene is TRBJ1-5, the V gene TRBV12-3 or TRBV12-4, with TRBD1 identical over 9 bases. This CDR3 spans 17 amino acids. Trimming took 5 bases from V and 2 from J; bases not matched to a gene: 10. This chain's CDR3 is CASSPDRGLRGNQPQHF. DNA for the CDR3: TGTGCCAGCAGTCCGGACAGGGGCTTGAGGGGCAATCAGCCCCAGCATTTT.

In this sample, this clonotype turned up many times. The V gene is TRBV20-1, the J gene TRBJ2-2, with 9 bases aligning to TRBD1. Germline assignment: CDR1 DFQATT and CDR2 SNEGSKA (reference sequence). The CDR3 has 16 residues. Trimming cost V 5 bases and J 6 bases; bases outside gene matches: 13. CDR3 coding DNA: TGCAGTGCTGAAGCCAGGACAGGGGTTTTAGCCGGGGAGCTGTTTTTT. It encodes CSAEARTGVLAGELFF.

The chain is built from TRBV5-1 and TRBJ2-7; 8 bases line up with TRBD2. Trimming at V came to 7 bases and at J to 3 bases, leaving 6 bases not matched to a gene. Per germline, CDR1 SGHRS and CDR2 YFSETQ. There are 13 residues in the CDR3. DNA for the CDR3: TGCGCCAGCGGTAGCGGGATTCTCTACGAGCAGTACTTC. Protein sequence: CASGSGILYEQYF.

This clonotype turned up a few times. The chain has TRBV6-1 and TRBJ1-1; D unclear. Germline V gene sequence: CDR1 MNHNS, CDR2 SASEGT. V was trimmed by 0 bases and J by 0 bases, leaving 2 bases between them. The CDR3 sequence is 13 residues long. This CDR3 is CASSEALNTEAFF. The CDR3, as DNA: TGTGCCAGCAGTGAAGCTCTGAACACTGAAGCTTTCTTT.

This clonotype came up many times. The chain is built from TRBV5-1 and TRBJ2-1; 9 bases line up with TRBD2. V was clipped by 2 bases and J by 4 bases; unmatched bases: 4. The germline V gene encodes CDR1 SGHRS and CDR2 YFSETQ. This CDR3 contains 15 residues. The CDR3: CASSLAGGYYNEQFF. The CDR3 coding sequence is TGCGCCAGCAGCTTAGCGGGAGGTTATTACAATGAGCAGTTCTTC. Full variable domain (missing parts from reference TRBV5-1 and TRBJ2-1): KAGVTQTPRYLIKTRGQQVTLSCSPISGHRSVSWYQQTPGQGLQFLFEYFSETQRNKGNFPGRFSGRQFSNSRSEMNVSTLELGDSALYLCASSLAGGYYNEQFFGPGTRLTVL.

This chain links TRBV4-2 with TRBJ1-4; D may be TRBD1 (6 bases). Trimming stripped 3 bases from V and 4 bases from J, with 36 bases between. Germline V gene data show CDR1 as LGHNA and CDR2 as YNFKEQ. CDR3 length: 23 amino acids. The CDR3: CASSQMVGGQADTSRDGNEKLFF. The CDR3 nucleotides read TGTGCCAGCAGCCAGATGGTCGGGGGCCAGGCAGATACATCCCGGGATGGTAATGAAAAACTGTTTTTT.

This clonotype was counted only a few times. The chain recombines TRBV27 with TRBJ2-7, with D perhaps matching TRBD1 (6 bases). This CDR3 spans 14 amino acids. CDR1 is MNHEY and CDR2 is SMNVEV in the germline V gene (reference sequence). V lost 4 bases and J lost 7, with 17 bases in between. CDR3 region: CASSSSTGFGEQYF. CDR3 sequence (DNA): TGTGCCAGCAGTTCCTCAACAGGGTTTGGGGAGCAGTACTTC.

The chain uses TRBV12-3 or TRBV12-4 and TRBJ2-1; 7 nucleotides line up with TRBD2. The length of the CDR3 is 15 residues. The J segment lost 6 bases and the V segment lost 6 bases, leaving 11 bases of the junction unmatched. In nucleotides, the CDR3 is TGTGCCAGCAGGCGAGGGCTAGCGGTAGGCAATGAGCAGTTCTTC. Its protein is CASRRGLAVGNEQFF.

The genes are TRBV11-2 and TRBJ1-2, with D unclear. V gave up 0 bases and J gave up 4 bases, with 6 bases separating them. The germline V gene has CDR1 SGHAT and CDR2 FQNNGV. This CDR3 is 13 amino acids long. Written as DNA, the CDR3 is TGTGCCAGCAGCTTAGATCTTAGCTATGGCTACACCTTC. It encodes CASSLDLSYGYTF.

The rearrangement joins TRBV19 to TRBJ2-7, with D perhaps being TRBD1 or TRBD2 (5 bases each). The germline V gene encodes CDR1 LNHDA and CDR2 SQIVND (reference sequence). V shed 4 bases and J shed 1 base, with 14 bases lying between them. The CDR3 has 15 amino acids. The CDR3 reads CASSRDAAGSYEQYF. DNA of the CDR3: TGTGCCAGTAGTAGGGACGCCGCCGGTTCCTACGAGCAGTACTTC.

The chain recombines TRBV7-9 with TRBJ1-1, with a possible D match to TRBD1 (5 bases). Germline values: CDR1 SEHNR, CDR2 FQNEAQ (reference sequence). The V end lost 8 bases, the J end lost 3 bases, and 16 bases lay between the germline ends. The CDR3 is made up of 14 amino acids. CDR3 sequence reads: CASRQRTGDTEAFF. The DNA of the CDR3 is TGTGCCAGCCGCCAGAGGACGGGGGACACTGAAGCTTTCTTT.

The table lists this clonotype with a few counts. The genes are TRBV6-1 and TRBJ1-2; possibly TRBD1 for D (5 bases). This CDR3 is 13 amino acids long. The germline CDR1 and CDR2 sequences are MNHNS and SASEGT. The V end lost 6 bases, the J end lost 6 bases, and 14 bases lay between the germline ends. CDR3 sequence reads: CASRPGTVHGYTF. CDR3 DNA: TGTGCCAGCAGGCCCGGGACGGTCCATGGCTACACCTTC.

The table lists this clonotype with a few counts. The chain combines TRBV7-2 with TRBJ1-1, with 7 bases that match TRBD1. The germline V gene has CDR1 SGHTA and CDR2 FQGNSA. The CDR3 covers 13 residues. With 5 bases clipped from V and 10 bases from J, the junction kept 10 bases outside the gene matches. CDR3 bases: TGTGCCAGCAGCCGTCCCCAGGGGGTGGGAGCTTTCTTT. This translates into CASSRPQGVGAFF.

This clonotype has only a few counts. The CDR3 spells CASSDGGMQFF. The CDR3 nucleotides are TGTGCCAGCAGTGACGGTGGGATGCAGTTCTTC. The rearrangement joins TRBV2 to TRBJ2-1; D uncertain. CDR3 length: 11 amino acids. Germline V gene sequence: CDR1 SNHLY, CDR2 FYNNEI. The V end was cut by 3 bases, the J end by 12 bases, with 9 bases between.

The J gene is TRBJ2-2, the V gene TRBV20-1; D may be TRBD2 (6 bases). The germline V gene has CDR1 DFQATT and CDR2 SNEGSKA (reference sequence). Trimming removed 6 bases at V and 6 bases at J, with 20 bases between. This CDR3 is built from 15 residues. CDR3 DNA sequence: TGCAGTGCACCGGTGGGTTCACTAGCTCCCGGGGAGCTGTTTTTT. Amino acid sequence: CSAPVGSLAPGELFF.

Ten or more counts support this clonotype. The CDR3 sequence: CASSYGSGGNQPQHF. The CDR3 nucleotides are TGTGCCAGCAGTTACGGTTCAGGAGGCAATCAGCCCCAGCATTTT. The chain uses TRBV6-2 or TRBV6-3 and TRBJ1-5; D gene ambiguous. The CDR3 has 15 residues. Germline values: CDR1 MNHEY, CDR2 SVGEGT. V shed 2 bases and J shed 2 bases, with 10 bases lying between them.

This clonotype was recorded many times. The rearrangement uses TRBV9 and TRBJ1-2; 8 bases map to TRBD1. CDR1 is SGDLS and CDR2 is YYNGEE in the germline V gene. V trimming: 2 bases; J trimming: 8 bases; junction bases outside the gene matches: 8. The CDR3 length is 14 residues. CDR3 protein: CASSVGRGPWGYTF. CDR3 DNA: TGTGCCAGCAGCGTGGGCAGGGGGCCGTGGGGCTACACCTTC.

This clonotype was counted at least ten times. The chain carries TRBV25-1 and TRBJ1-1, with D possibly being TRBD1 (5 bases). The CDR3 sequence is 15 residues long. Trimming left V 2 bases short and J 4 bases short, with 14 bases between. CDR1 is MGHDK and CDR2 is SYGVNS in the germline V gene. The CDR3, as DNA: TGTGCCAGCAGTGAAGGAGACAGAGTGCGCACTGAAGCTTTCTTT. Amino acid sequence: CASSEGDRVRTEAFF.

This clonotype was counted a few times. The rearrangement links TRBV7-9 to TRBJ1-5; possibly TRBD1 for D (5 bases). Per the germline V gene, CDR1 is SEHNR and CDR2 is FQNEAQ (reference sequence). The CDR3 spans 14 residues. Trimming removed 5 bases at V and 7 bases at J, with 15 bases between. CDR3 DNA sequence: TGTGCCAGCAGCCCCGGGGGGGTCGGACAGCCCCAGCATTTT. This codes for CASSPGGVGQPQHF.

J is TRBJ2-7 and V is TRBV20-1, with no clear D. The germline V gene has CDR1 DFQATT and CDR2 SNEGSKA (reference sequence). The V gene lost 1 base and the J gene lost 6 bases, with 16 bases spanning the gap. This CDR3 is built from 14 residues. Here the CDR3 reads CSARGLKALPEQYF. The CDR3 DNA reads TGCAGTGCTAGAGGTCTCAAAGCGCTACCCGAGCAGTACTTC.

V and J are TRBV28 and TRBJ1-5; 8 bases are a match to TRBD1. This CDR3 contains 16 residues. Trimming at V came to 2 bases and at J to 6 bases, leaving 9 bases not matched to a gene. Looked up from germline, CDR1 is MDHEN and CDR2 is SYDVKM. The CDR3 region is CASSLTGQGWVQPQHF. CDR3 sequence (DNA): TGTGCCAGCAGTTTAACTGGACAGGGTTGGGTTCAGCCCCAGCATTTT.

Ten or more counts support this clonotype. The V gene is TRBV29-1, the J gene TRBJ2-1, with D possibly being TRBD2 (7 bases). V lost 3 bases, J lost 2 bases, and 14 bases lay in between. Germline-derived CDR1 and CDR2 are SQVTM and ANQGSEA. The CDR3 has 15 residues. CDR3 sequence reads: CSVDVGAGAYNEQFF. CDR3 sequence (DNA): TGCAGCGTTGACGTGGGGGCGGGAGCCTACAATGAGCAGTTCTTC.

The rearrangement uses TRBV2 and TRBJ2-7; unclear D gene. Germline CDR1 is SNHLY and CDR2 is FYNNEI. Trimming pared 5 bases from V and 2 bases from J, leaving 7 bases between. The CDR3 is 12 amino acids. The CDR3 reads CASSYTPYEQYF. As DNA, the CDR3 is TGTGCCAGCAGTTATACCCCCTACGAGCAGTACTTC.

This clonotype has ten or more counts. The chain combines TRBV4-3 with TRBJ2-3; D is unresolved. Trimming pared 1 base from V and 2 bases from J, leaving 19 bases between. Germline CDR1 is LGHNA and CDR2 is YSLEER. The CDR3 is 18 amino acids. CDR3 in amino acids: CASSQVGRASSHTDTQYF. The CDR3, as DNA: TGCGCCAGCAGCCAAGTGGGCCGAGCAAGTTCCCACACAGATACGCAGTATTTT.

The chain joins TRBV24-1 to TRBJ1-2; weak D call: TRBD1 (5 bases). Trimming cost V 2 bases and J 9 bases, with 15 bases left between them. The CDR3 loop spans 14 amino acids. Germline V lookup: CDR1 KGHDR, CDR2 SFDVKD. CDR3 amino acids: CATSDSPGTRSYTF. DNA for the CDR3: TGTGCCACCAGTGATTCCCCGGGGACGAGGAGCTACACCTTC.

This clonotype turned up a few times. This chain links TRBV7-9 with TRBJ2-7, with 11 nucleotides matching TRBD1. V was pared by 6 bases and J by 4 bases, with 8 bases of the junction left unmatched. The germline gives CDR1 SEHNR, CDR2 FQNEAQ (reference sequence). The CDR3 covers 15 residues. The CDR3 nucleotides are TGTGCCAGCAGTAAAGGGGACAGGGGGGGGTACGAGCAGTACTTC. Translated, it gives CASSKGDRGGYEQYF.

This clonotype was recorded at least ten times. This chain links TRBV29-1 with TRBJ1-5; the D gene is possibly TRBD1 (5 bases). V lost 7 bases, J lost 3 bases, and 16 bases lay in between. The CDR3 extends over 14 amino acids. Germline lookup yields CDR1 SQVTM and CDR2 ANQGSEA. Here the CDR3 DNA reads TGCAGCGCCGTGGTAGGGGACCCCAATCAGCCCCAGCATTTT. Amino acid sequence: CSAVVGDPNQPQHF. Full variable domain (remainder filled in from reference TRBV29-1 and TRBJ1-5): SAVISQKPSRDICQRGTSLTIQCQVDSQVTMMFWYRQQPGQSLTLIATANQGSEATYESGFVIDKFPISRPNLTFSTLTVSNMSPEDSSIYLCSAVVGDPNQPQHFGDGTRLSIL.

The table lists this clonotype with a few counts. V usage is TRBV24-1 and J usage is TRBJ1-2, with 9 positions matching TRBD1. Trimming took 4 bases from V and 6 from J; bases not matched to a gene: 14. The CDR3 is 17 amino acids. Germline V CDR1 and CDR2: KGHDR, SFDVKD. CDR3 in DNA: TGTGCCACCAGTGACCGAAGAACCGGGACAGGGAGAGATGGCTACACCTTC. Translation gives CATSDRRTGTGRDGYTF.

This clonotype was recorded many times. This sequence joins TRBV29-1 and TRBJ2-7; 9 positions agree with TRBD1. This CDR3 is built from 15 residues. The V segment lost 0 bases and the J segment 3 bases; nucleotides outside the gene matches: 6. Germline assignment: CDR1 SQVTM and CDR2 ANQGSEA. CDR3 bases: TGCAGCGTTGAAGAACCAGGACAGGGGATCTACGAGCAGTACTTC. Protein product: CSVEEPGQGIYEQYF.

The genes are TRBV28 and TRBJ2-1; D gene unclear. V shed 5 bases and J shed 3 bases, with 11 bases lying between them. Germline loops: CDR1 MDHEN, CDR2 SYDVKM. The CDR3 runs 14 residues. CDR3 sequence: CASSAPWGYNEQFF. The CDR3 DNA reads as TGTGCCAGCAGTGCCCCCTGGGGCTACAATGAGCAGTTCTTC.